This T cell receptor (beta chain) was sequenced during a study of cytomegalovirus exposure and HLA in healthy donors. At the level of the study: Drawn from HLA-typed donors, 80 million to 100 million unique TCRs were held in an early data release.

Study-level results: Follow-up analysis found HLA locus-dependent TCR association rates, highest for DRB1 and lowest for HLA-C. There was a cluster of highly shared sequence variants that was likely a sequencing artifact.

Germline V gives CDR1 SSHAT, CDR2 FNYEAQ (reference sequence). Trimming stripped 2 bases from V and 3 bases from J, with 14 bases between. This CDR3 spans 15 amino acids. Both 60 Vbeta primers and 13 Jbeta primers went into the PCR. The table came from immunoSEQ multiplex PCR; TCRdb's copy has only in-frame clones and leaves some out. The table includes tens of thousands of clones, 65% to 75% detected once. This clone was observed a handful of times. Antigen specificity is unknown. The TCR sequence derives from a man aged 45-65 years in good health and CMV-seropositive. J is TRBJ2-7 and V is TRBV7-7; D perhaps matches TRBD1 (6 bases). The material sequenced was PBMCs. CDR3 coding DNA: TGTGCCAGCAGCTTATTTCCGGGACAAGACTACGAGCAGTACTTC. Translated, it gives CASSLFPGQDYEQYF.